This T cell receptor (beta chain) emerged from a study of cytomegalovirus exposure and HLA in healthy donors. Study at large: Of over 350 genotyped donors, around 80% grouped in the Caucasian-associated ancestry cluster. Whole-study findings and limits: Excluded were some V segments that proved indistinguishable, including TRBV6-2 and TRBV6-3.

Researchers ran the PCR with 60 Vbeta and 13 Jbeta primers. Method: immunoSEQ multiplex PCR; TCRdb's copy keeps in-frame clones and lacks some. The sample records roughly 190,000 clones, about 85% being singletons. Trimming took off 1 base at V and 4 bases at J, with 14 bases between the two ends. This CDR3 is built from 15 residues. Germline CDR1 and CDR2: SGHTA and FQGNSA. Points on this clone: Its antigen is as yet unknown.

The chain uses TRBV7-2 and TRBJ2-7; the D gene is possibly TRBD2 (6 bases). The sequence was collected from a woman aged 50 to 60 in good health and CMV-seronegative. The sequenced material came from PBMCs. CDR3 region: CASSLEAGTVYEQYF. The CDR3 DNA follows: TGTGCCAGCAGCTTAGAGGCAGGGACTGTGTACGAGCAGTACTTC.